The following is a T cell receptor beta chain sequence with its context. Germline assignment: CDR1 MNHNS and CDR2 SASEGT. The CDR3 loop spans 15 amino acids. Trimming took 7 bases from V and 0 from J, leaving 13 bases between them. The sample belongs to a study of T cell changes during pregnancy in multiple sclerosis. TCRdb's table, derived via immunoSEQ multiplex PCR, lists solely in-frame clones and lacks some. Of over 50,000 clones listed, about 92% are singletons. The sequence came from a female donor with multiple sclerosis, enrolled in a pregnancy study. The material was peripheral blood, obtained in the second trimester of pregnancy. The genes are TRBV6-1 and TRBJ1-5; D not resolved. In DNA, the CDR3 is TGTGCCAGCACCCCGGGAGACGGTAGCAATCAGCCCCAGCATTTT. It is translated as CASTPGDGSNQPQHF.